This T cell receptor (beta chain) was profiled in a study of response to subunit inactivated influenza vaccine. Whole-study findings and limits: Authors suggested seasonal influenza vaccinations each recruit few new T cells.

This clonotype was seen only a few times. Its antigen is undetermined. TCRdb itself ran the RT-PCR reads through MiXCR, one entry per CDR3 protein. Among about 520,000 distinct CDR3 sequences, over 9.5% were seen once, and the ten largest hold approximately 12%. Germline values: CDR1 SNHLY, CDR2 FYNNEI. There are 18 residues in the CDR3. V was clipped by 4 bases and J by 6 bases; unmatched bases: 13. This chain joins TRBV2 and TRBJ2-1; TRBD2 matches 12 bases. The TCR was taken from a man aged 45-65 years who received an inactivated influenza vaccine. The sequences come from PBMCs from blood, collected 40 to 50 days after vaccination. Here the CDR3 reads CASSVLAGGPSSGNEQFF. The CDR3, as DNA: TGTGCCAGCAGTGTGCTAGCGGGGGGGCCCTCTTCTGGCAATGAGCAGTTCTTC.